Below are 25 T cell receptor beta chains sequenced from a single sample in a study of shared clonotypes between healthy human individuals. Measured with immunoSEQ multiplex PCR; TCRdb has only the in-frame clones, and not every one. Of some 480,000 clones in the sample, 65% to 80% were seen once. The sequenced sample was PBMCs. The receptors were sampled from a woman aged 40 to 55 in good health. Some clones in this sample may be carry-over from other donors' samples.

In this sample, this clone turned up a few times. CDR3 protein: CASSRTSGSSSYEQYF. CDR3 sequence (DNA): TGTGCCAGCAGCCGGACTAGCGGGAGCTCGTCCTACGAGCAGTACTTC. V usage is TRBV7-6 and J usage is TRBJ2-7; 13 nucleotides match TRBD2. Germline CDR1 and CDR2: SGHVS and FNYEAQ. Unmatched junction bases numbered 5, after V lost 5 bases and J lost 1 base. This CDR3 has 16 amino acids. Filled out from reference TRBV7-6 and TRBJ2-7, the complete variable domain reads GAGVSQSPRYKVTKRGQDVALRCDPISGHVSLYWYRQALGQGPEFLTYFNYEAQQDKSGLPNDRFSAERPEGSISTLTIQRTEQRDSAMYRCASSRTSGSSSYEQYFGPGTRLTVT.

This clone was seen just once. This chain connects TRBV29-1 to TRBJ2-7; 7 positions match TRBD1. V shed 4 bases, J shed 0 bases, and the junction held 0 bases outside the gene matches. This CDR3 has 12 amino acids. CDR1 is SQVTM and CDR2 is ANQGSEA in the germline V gene. CDR3 coding DNA: TGCAGCGTTGGGGACAGCTCCTACGAGCAGTACTTC. Translated, it gives CSVGDSSYEQYF.

The V call is TRBV27, the J call TRBJ2-3; D not resolved. Germline-derived CDR1 and CDR2 are MNHEY and SMNVEV (reference sequence). Trimming shortened V by 5 bases and J by 11 bases, and 17 bases separated the two germline ends. The CDR3 has 13 residues. CDR3 bases: TGTGCCAGCAGTCCCTTCAAAGCAGAAAGGCAGTATTTT. It yields the protein CASSPFKAERQYF.

The chain carries TRBV30 and TRBJ1-1; D gene uncertain. The germline gives CDR1 GTSNPN, CDR2 SVGIG (reference sequence). V gave up 2 bases and J gave up 1 base, with 8 bases separating them. The CDR3 loop spans 13 amino acids. The CDR3: CAWSLWENTEAFF. In DNA form, the CDR3 reads TGTGCCTGGAGTTTATGGGAGAACACTGAAGCTTTCTTT.

The genes are TRBV7-9 and TRBJ2-1; D remains unclear. Germline V gene lookup returns CDR1 SEHNR and CDR2 FQNEAQ (reference sequence). CDR3 length: 12 amino acids. The ends were cut back, 6 bases at V and 5 bases at J, with 8 bases in the middle. The CDR3 here is CASRVRDNEQFF. In DNA form, the CDR3 reads TGTGCCAGCAGGGTCCGCGACAATGAGCAGTTCTTC.

The CDR3 loop is CASTIASSGSGEQFF. CDR3 coding DNA: TGTGCCAGTACCATAGCCTCTAGCGGGAGCGGTGAGCAGTTCTTC. V is TRBV19 and J is TRBJ2-1; 10 nucleotides line up with TRBD2. The J segment lost 9 bases and the V segment lost 7 bases, leaving 12 bases of the junction unmatched. The germline gives CDR1 LNHDA, CDR2 SQIVND (reference sequence). The CDR3 has 15 residues.

The J gene is TRBJ1-4, the V gene TRBV7-2; 7 bases align to TRBD1. The germline V gene has CDR1 SGHTA and CDR2 FQGNSA. V shed 7 bases and J 8 bases; nucleotides not matched to a gene: 10. The length of the CDR3 is 14 residues. The CDR3 DNA reads TGTGCCAGCACCATGGGCAGGGGGTCGGAAAAACTGTTTTTT. Amino acids: CASTMGRGSEKLFF.

This clone was observed a handful of times. This chain joins TRBV6-5 and TRBJ1-1; no definite D call. Looked up from germline, CDR1 is MNHEY and CDR2 is SVGAGI. Trimming stripped 6 bases from V and 1 base from J, with 9 bases between. The CDR3 length is 13 residues. The CDR3 DNA reads as TGTGCCAGCAGCTACCAATCGAACACTGAAGCTTTCTTT. It is translated as CASSYQSNTEAFF.

As for this clone: This may come from a read error, since a much larger clone is one base off. The same CDR3 also results from other DNA sequences found in this sample. The V call is TRBV30, the J call TRBJ2-2, with D uncertain. The V end was cut by 2 bases, the J end by 6 bases, with 16 bases between. CDR1 and CDR2 (germline): GTSNPN, SVGIG (reference sequence). This CDR3 has 15 residues. In DNA form, the CDR3 reads TGTGCCTGGAGTATGACGACCGGGCGTCCCGGGGAGCTGTTTTTT. Translation gives CAWSMTTGRPGELFF.

The chain has TRBV25-1 and TRBJ2-7; D not certain. Germline CDR1 reads MGHDK; CDR2 reads SYGVNS. The CDR3 consists of 15 residues. Trimming removed 1 base from V and 1 base from J, with 11 bases in between. This CDR3 is CASSESSDGSYEQYF. CDR3 coding DNA: TGTGCCAGCAGTGAATCCAGCGACGGATCCTACGAGCAGTACTTC.

With respect to this clone: The likely explanation is a read error, given a far larger clone one base away. The chain uses TRBV19 and TRBJ1-1; D not certain. The CDR3 totals 11 residues. The ends were cut back, 6 bases at V and 1 base at J, with 3 bases in the middle. Germline CDR1 LNHDA, CDR2 SQIVND (reference sequence). As DNA, the CDR3 is TGTGCCAGTAGGGAGAACACTGAAGCTTTCTTT. As protein: CASRENTEAFF.

A word on this clone: Other DNA sequences in the same sample also yield this CDR3. The rearrangement joins TRBV2 to TRBJ2-5; 12 nucleotides agree with TRBD2. The CDR3 runs 14 residues. V lost 4 bases to trimming and J lost 4 bases; unmatched junction nucleotides: 1. CDR1 and CDR2 (germline): SNHLY, FYNNEI. CDR3 nucleotide sequence: TGTGCCAGCAGTGGGGGACTAGCGGGAGAGACCCAGTACTTC. Translation gives CASSGGLAGETQYF.

V is TRBV6-1 and J is TRBJ2-3, with no clear D. V was clipped by 4 bases and J by 1 base, with 6 bases between them. The CDR3 contains 13 residues. Germline CDR1 MNHNS, CDR2 SASEGT. The CDR3 here is CASSGLRTDTQYF. DNA for the CDR3: TGTGCCAGCAGTGGTCTACGCACAGATACGCAGTATTTT.

V is TRBV7-9 and J is TRBJ2-5; no definite D call. Germline CDR1 and CDR2: SEHNR and FQNEAQ (reference sequence). This CDR3 contains 11 residues. The V end lost 6 bases, the J end lost 1 base, and 3 bases lay between the germline ends. CDR3 sequence (DNA): TGTGCCAGCAGGGGCCAAGAGACCCAGTACTTC. It codes for CASRGQETQYF.

The chain carries TRBV30 and TRBJ2-5, with a possible D match to TRBD1 (7 bases). The CDR3 spans 13 residues. V gave up 2 bases and J gave up 2 bases, with 9 bases separating them. Germline V gives CDR1 GTSNPN, CDR2 SVGIG (reference sequence). CDR3 amino acids: CAWSPGGQETQYF. In DNA form, the CDR3 reads TGTGCCTGGAGTCCAGGGGGGCAAGAGACCCAGTACTTC.

CDR3 bases: TGTGCCAGCAGCGTAGCGGGGCAGCAAGAGACCCAGTACTTC. Protein product: CASSVAGQQETQYF. The chain uses TRBV9 and TRBJ2-5; D is possibly TRBD1 or TRBD2 (5 bases each). The CDR3 is 14 residues long. V shed 0 bases and J shed 2 bases, with 8 bases lying between them. The germline CDR1 and CDR2 sequences are SGDLS and YYNGEE.

The rearrangement uses TRBV11-2 and TRBJ2-5, with D unresolved. Germline CDR1 SGHAT, CDR2 FQNNGV. V shed 5 bases and J shed 5 bases, with 9 bases lying between them. CDR3 size: 12 residues. The CDR3 DNA follows: TGTGCCAGCAGCCTTAGACCGGAGACCCAGTACTTC. Protein sequence: CASSLRPETQYF.

This clone was seen a single time. In DNA form, the CDR3 reads TGTGCCAGCAGTGGAGGCACTCACTCCAATGAGCAGTTCTTC. Translated, it gives CASSGGTHSNEQFF. This chain links TRBV28 with TRBJ2-1; a possible D gene is TRBD2 (5 bases). The germline gives CDR1 MDHEN, CDR2 SYDVKM. The CDR3 is made up of 14 amino acids. Deletions cut 5 bases from V and 6 bases from J, with 14 bases between.

The gene calls are TRBV10-3 and TRBJ2-1, with 12 bases identical to TRBD2. The germline gives CDR1 ENHRY, CDR2 SYGVKD. The CDR3 covers 16 residues. With V trimmed by 7 bases and J by 9 bases, 13 bases remained unmatched. This CDR3 is CAITGTSGWAGAEQFF. In DNA, the CDR3 is TGTGCCATCACCGGGACTAGCGGGTGGGCCGGGGCTGAGCAGTTCTTC.

This clone was counted a few times. The chain couples TRBV10-3 to TRBJ2-7; D gene unclear. This CDR3 has 13 residues. Germline V gives CDR1 ENHRY, CDR2 SYGVKD. Trimming pared 1 base from V and 5 bases from J, leaving 9 bases between. The CDR3 nucleotides read TGTGCCATCAGTGAGTTCTCCAGCAACGAGCAGTACTTC. Translating gives CAISEFSSNEQYF.

The rearrangement uses TRBV11-3 and TRBJ1-2; 8 bases match TRBD1. The CDR3 extends over 16 amino acids. The germline V gene encodes CDR1 SGHNT and CDR2 YENEEA. V trimming: 1 base; J trimming: 0 bases; junction bases outside the gene matches: 4. The CDR3 DNA is TGTGCCAGCAGCTTAGCGGGACAGGAATCTAACTATGGCTACACCTTC. It is translated as CASSLAGQESNYGYTF. The whole variable domain, remainder taken from reference TRBV11-3 and TRBJ1-2, is EAGVVQSPRYKIIEKKQPVAFWCNPISGHNTLYWYLQNLGQGPELLIRYENEEAVDDSQLPKDRFSAERLKGVDSTLKIQPAELGDSAVYLCASSLAGQESNYGYTFGSGTRLTVV.

The chain links TRBV5-8 to TRBJ2-5; possible D gene TRBD2, 5 bases. The CDR3 spans 15 residues. CDR1 and CDR2 (germline): SGHTS, YDEGEE. V was cut by 4 bases and J by 5 bases, with 18 bases left in between. This CDR3 reads CASSPGVAGGETQYF. The CDR3 nucleotides are TGTGCCAGCAGCCCTGGGGTCGCGGGTGGCGAGACCCAGTACTTC.

The J gene is TRBJ2-5, the V gene TRBV5-1; 13 bases agree with TRBD2. CDR1 and CDR2 (germline): SGHRS, YFSETQ. This CDR3 has 16 amino acids. V was pared by 4 bases and J by 4 bases, with 7 bases of the junction left unmatched. CDR3 coding DNA: TGCGCCAGCAGCGTCATTACTAGCGGGAGGGGAGAGACCCAGTACTTC. Protein: CASSVITSGRGETQYF.

This clone appeared a single time. The chain is built from TRBV5-1 and TRBJ2-1; either TRBD1 or TRBD2 may fit D (5 bases each). Germline lookup yields CDR1 SGHRS and CDR2 YFSETQ. This CDR3 region has 13 residues. Trimming removed 1 base from V and 15 bases from J, with 17 bases in between. The CDR3 reads CASSLNGASGPFF. For the CDR3, the DNA is TGCGCCAGCAGCTTGAACGGGGCCTCCGGACCGTTCTTC.

The V call is TRBV5-4, the J call TRBJ1-2, with D possibly being TRBD1 (6 bases). Germline values: CDR1 SGHNT, CDR2 YYREEE (reference sequence). Between the trimmed V and J ends, which lost 0 bases and 7 bases, there was a span of 16 bases. The CDR3 is made up of 15 amino acids. The CDR3 nucleotides are TGTGCCAGCAGCTTGGGTGGGGGGCGGACCTTTGGCTACACCTTC. Amino acid sequence: CASSLGGGRTFGYTF.